Following are 29 T cell receptor beta chains from one sample sequenced in a study of cytomegalovirus exposure and HLA in healthy donors (dated by TCRdb to about 2017). The method behind the library was the immunoSEQ multiplex PCR assay. Sourced from immuneACCESS, this table was stored by TCRdb with only in-frame sequences that have V and J called. A share of the clones is absent; for the studies checked, an unresolved V gene accounts for under half, and the remainder has no known explanation. Counted in this sample were about 98,000 clones; about 88% of them appeared once. In total, the top ten clones hold 6% to 6.5% of the sample. Specimen: PBMCs. The receptors were sampled from a man aged 18-30 years in good health and CMV-seropositive.

The rearrangement links TRBV10-2 to TRBJ2-7; the match to TRBD2 covers 7 bases. CDR1 and CDR2 from the germline V gene are WSHSY and SAAADI. CDR3 size: 14 residues. Trimming at V came to 5 bases and at J to 6 bases, leaving 10 bases not matched to a gene. CDR3 DNA: TGCGCCAGCAGTATGGGGGGGAGAGTCTCCGAGCAGTACTTC. Encoded protein: CASSMGGRVSEQYF.

V gene TRBV7-8 combines with J gene TRBJ1-2, with a possible D match to TRBD1 (6 bases). Germline lookup yields CDR1 SGHVS and CDR2 FQNEAQ. The CDR3 length is 15 residues. V gave up 4 bases and J gave up 11 bases, with 23 bases separating them. CDR3 coding DNA: TGTGCCAGCAGCTCACAACCCCCAAACACAGGGATATACACCTTC. Protein sequence: CASSSQPPNTGIYTF.

V and J are TRBV7-9 and TRBJ1-5, with 11 bases matching TRBD1. Germline lookup yields CDR1 SEHNR and CDR2 FQNEAQ (reference sequence). The CDR3 contains 14 residues. The J segment lost 6 bases and the V segment lost 4 bases, leaving 2 bases of the junction unmatched. In nucleotides, the CDR3 is TGTGCCAGCAGCTCGGACAGGGGGCTTCAGCCCCAGCATTTT. Protein sequence: CASSSDRGLQPQHF.

The J gene is TRBJ2-5, the V gene TRBV25-1; possible D gene TRBD2, 6 bases. Looked up from germline, CDR1 is MGHDK and CDR2 is SYGVNS. V lost 3 bases to trimming and J lost 2 bases, with 10 bases between them. The length of the CDR3 is 14 residues. The DNA of the CDR3 is TGTGCCAGCAGTGATTTGGAGGGGCAAGAGACCCAGTACTTC. This sequence encodes CASSDLEGQETQYF.

The V call is TRBV4-2, the J call TRBJ2-7; 11 positions agree with TRBD2. V lost 3 bases to trimming and J lost 5 bases; unmatched junction nucleotides: 12. The CDR3 has 17 residues. Germline loops: CDR1 LGHNA, CDR2 YNFKEQ. The chain's CDR3 is CASSHGKISGGADEQYF. CDR3 bases: TGTGCCAGCAGCCACGGAAAAATTAGCGGGGGGGCCGACGAGCAGTACTTC.

The V gene is TRBV10-2, the J gene TRBJ2-7; 11 positions agree with TRBD2. CDR1 and CDR2 from the germline V gene are WSHSY and SAAADI. This CDR3 is 16 amino acids long. The ends lost 7 bases at V and 7 bases at J; junction bases unmatched: 15. The CDR3 DNA is TGCGCCAGCAAAGAGACCCTAGCGGGGGGTTCTTATGAGCAGTACTTC. As protein: CASKETLAGGSYEQYF.

The rearrangement joins TRBV5-1 to TRBJ2-1; 13 nucleotides match TRBD2. J was trimmed by 4 bases and V by 3 bases; bases with no gene match: 1. Germline CDR1 is SGHRS and CDR2 is YFSETQ. The CDR3 is 15 amino acids. CDR3 region: CASSSGLAGYNEQFF. In DNA form, the CDR3 reads TGCGCCAGCAGCTCGGGACTAGCGGGATACAATGAGCAGTTCTTC. The full variable domain, with the rest looked up from reference TRBV5-1 and TRBJ2-1, is KAGVTQTPRYLIKTRGQQVTLSCSPISGHRSVSWYQQTPGQGLQFLFEYFSETQRNKGNFPGRFSGRQFSNSRSEMNVSTLELGDSALYLCASSSGLAGYNEQFFGPGTRLTVL.

The chain carries TRBV7-8 and TRBJ1-1, with D uncertain. V dropped 3 bases and J dropped 8 bases, with 16 bases sitting between them. The CDR3 sequence is 14 residues long. Germline CDR1 is SGHVS and CDR2 is FQNEAQ. The CDR3 reads CASSFVGSASEAFF. DNA of the CDR3: TGTGCCAGCAGCTTCGTCGGCAGCGCTTCAGAAGCTTTCTTT.

The chain combines TRBV6-5 with TRBJ2-1, with D hard to call. From germline, CDR1 is MNHEY and CDR2 SVGAGI. V was pared by 2 bases and J by 9 bases, with 11 bases between. This CDR3 comprises 13 residues. The DNA of the CDR3 is TGTGCCAGCAGTTACCCCCAGTCTGGTGAGCAGTTCTTC. Translating gives CASSYPQSGEQFF.

The chain links TRBV6-5 to TRBJ2-1; D gene ambiguous. The germline V and J ends were trimmed by 0 bases and 3 bases, with 12 bases remaining between them. The CDR3 covers 16 residues. Per germline, CDR1 MNHEY and CDR2 SVGAGI. The CDR3: CASSYSEVSYYNEQFF. The CDR3 DNA sequence: TGTGCCAGCAGTTACTCCGAGGTGTCTTACTACAATGAGCAGTTCTTC.

Points on this clone: Within the sample, other DNA sequences also encode this same CDR3. The rearrangement uses TRBV28 and TRBJ1-2; a weak D match, TRBD1 (5 bases). The CDR3 is 13 residues long. The germline V gene encodes CDR1 MDHEN and CDR2 SYDVKM. V was trimmed by 6 bases and J by 4 bases, leaving 12 bases between them. CDR3 loop: CASSRRGGYGYTF. The DNA of the CDR3 is TGTGCCAGCAGCCGAAGGGGAGGCTATGGCTACACCTTC.

V is TRBV28 and J is TRBJ2-1, with 11 positions matching TRBD2. V shed 8 bases, J shed 6 bases, and the junction held 3 bases outside the gene matches. Germline V gene lookup returns CDR1 MDHEN and CDR2 SYDVKM. This CDR3 contains 13 residues. This chain's CDR3 is CASRTSGGNEQFF. CDR3 bases: TGTGCCAGCCGCACTAGCGGGGGCAATGAGCAGTTCTTC. Drawing the rest from reference TRBV28 and TRBJ2-1, the complete variable domain is DVKVTQSSRYLVKRTGEKVFLECVQDMDHENMFWYRQDPGLGLRLIYFSYDVKMKEKGDIPEGYSVSREKKERFSLILESASTNQTSMYLCASRTSGGNEQFFGPGTRLTVL.

This rearrangement joins TRBV18 to TRBJ1-2, with 8 bases aligning to TRBD1. Germline V gene lookup returns CDR1 KGHSH and CDR2 LQKENI. CDR3 length: 15 residues. The junction had 9 bases not matched to a gene; V was cut back by 4 bases and J by 5 bases. CDR3 coding DNA: TGTGCCAGCTCACTGACAGGGGAGATGGGGTATGGCTACACCTTC. It codes for CASSLTGEMGYGYTF.

CDR3 nucleotides: TGTGCCAGCAGCTCGATAACAGGGATTTCCTACAATGAGCAGTTCTTC. Amino acid sequence: CASSSITGISYNEQFF. V usage is TRBV7-8 and J usage is TRBJ2-1; D may be TRBD1 (6 bases). Germline V CDR1 and CDR2: SGHVS, FQNEAQ. CDR3 length: 16 residues. The V and J ends lost 4 bases and 1 base respectively, with 14 bases between them. The variable domain in full, completed from reference TRBV7-8 and TRBJ2-1, reads GAGVSQSPRYKVAKRGQDVALRCDPISGHVSLFWYQQALGQGPEFLTYFQNEAQLDKSGLPSDRFFAERPEGSVSTLKIQRTQQEDSAVYLCASSSITGISYNEQFFGPGTRLTVL.

The chain couples TRBV2 to TRBJ2-1; 7 bases are shared with TRBD1. With V trimmed by 7 bases and J by 3 bases, 3 bases remained unmatched. CDR3 length: 13 residues. Per germline, CDR1 SNHLY and CDR2 FYNNEI. CDR3 in DNA: TGTGCCAGCACCTGGGACAGCTACAATGAGCAGTTCTTC. Residues: CASTWDSYNEQFF.

V and J are TRBV28 and TRBJ2-1; 7 bases are shared with TRBD1. J was trimmed by 2 bases and V by 10 bases; bases with no gene match: 8. The germline CDR1 and CDR2 sequences are MDHEN and SYDVKM. The CDR3 contains 14 residues. Here the CDR3 reads CAILSQGTYNEQFF. The CDR3 region has the DNA TGTGCCATTTTGTCACAGGGGACCTACAATGAGCAGTTCTTC. Variable domain in full (rest from reference TRBV28 and TRBJ2-1): DVKVTQSSRYLVKRTGEKVFLECVQDMDHENMFWYRQDPGLGLRLIYFSYDVKMKEKGDIPEGYSVSREKKERFSLILESASTNQTSMYLCAILSQGTYNEQFFGPGTRLTVL.

J is TRBJ2-1 and V is TRBV28; TRBD2 is a possible D gene (7 bases). Trimming removed 7 bases at V and 8 bases at J, with 21 bases between. In germline, CDR1 is MDHEN, CDR2 SYDVKM. The CDR3 consists of 15 residues. The CDR3 DNA reads TGTGCCAGCACCACTGGGGGGCGGGAGAGCTATGAGCAGTTCTTC. This sequence encodes CASTTGGRESYEQFF.

The genes are TRBV9 and TRBJ1-5; D ambiguous. Deletions cut 0 bases from V and 3 bases from J, with 10 bases between. CDR1 and CDR2 from the germline V gene are SGDLS and YYNGEE. This CDR3 comprises 15 residues. CDR3 DNA: TGTGCCAGCAGCGTAGGCGGCGGTAACAATCAGCCCCAGCATTTT. Residues: CASSVGGGNNQPQHF. The variable domain in full, completed from reference TRBV9 and TRBJ1-5, reads DSGVTQTPKHLITATGQRVTLRCSPRSGDLSVYWYQQSLDQGLQFLIQYYNGEERAKGNILERFSAQQFPDLHSELNLSSLELGDSALYFCASSVGGGNNQPQHFGDGTRLSIL.

This clone was seen just once. This chain uses TRBV2 with TRBJ2-6, with D perhaps matching TRBD2 (6 bases). Germline-derived CDR1 and CDR2 are SNHLY and FYNNEI. V was trimmed by 6 bases and J by 0 bases, leaving 9 bases between them. The CDR3 is made up of 15 amino acids. DNA for the CDR3: TGTGCCAGCAGGCGGGATTTCTCTGGGGCCAACGTCCTGACTTTC. Protein product: CASRRDFSGANVLTF.

The V and J genes are TRBV19 and TRBJ2-7, with 9 bases that match TRBD1. The V and J ends lost 5 bases and 1 base, in that order; junction bases with no gene match: 3. Germline CDR1 is LNHDA and CDR2 is SQIVND (reference sequence). The CDR3 totals 14 residues. CDR3 nucleotides: TGTGCCAGTAGTGTGGGACAGGGTTCCTACGAGCAGTACTTC. Its protein is CASSVGQGSYEQYF.

The J gene is TRBJ2-5, the V gene TRBV10-3, with D tentatively TRBD1 (5 bases). This CDR3 spans 14 amino acids. Germline CDR1 is ENHRY and CDR2 is SYGVKD. With 2 bases removed from V and 4 bases from J, the gap between germline ends came to 11 bases. CDR3 bases: TGTGCCATCAGTGAGGTGGGGCACCGAGAGACCCAGTACTTC. Translating gives CAISEVGHRETQYF.

This clone was picked up one time. The chain couples TRBV28 to TRBJ2-1; D might be TRBD2 (6 bases). CDR1 is MDHEN, CDR2 SYDVKM, per germline. The CDR3 is 17 amino acids. The V and J ends lost 4 bases and 4 bases respectively, with 20 bases between them. DNA for the CDR3: TGTGCCAGCAGTTCCCCCATCGGAGGGAAGGCTTACAATGAGCAGTTCTTC. Amino acids: CASSSPIGGKAYNEQFF. The variable domain in full, completed from reference TRBV28 and TRBJ2-1, reads DVKVTQSSRYLVKRTGEKVFLECVQDMDHENMFWYRQDPGLGLRLIYFSYDVKMKEKGDIPEGYSVSREKKERFSLILESASTNQTSMYLCASSSPIGGKAYNEQFFGPGTRLTVL.

The rearrangement joins TRBV5-4 to TRBJ2-2, with D possibly TRBD2 on 5 matching bases. The V gene lost 0 bases and the J gene lost 5 bases, with 11 bases spanning the gap. The CDR3 sequence is 15 residues long. The germline CDR1 and CDR2 sequences are SGHNT and YYREEE (reference sequence). The CDR3 loop reads CASSLGVATTGELFF. In DNA form, the CDR3 reads TGTGCCAGCAGCTTGGGAGTAGCGACGACCGGGGAGCTGTTTTTT.

This rearrangement joins TRBV7-9 to TRBJ2-5; D remains unclear. CDR1 SEHNR and CDR2 FQNEAQ come from the germline V gene (reference sequence). CDR3 size: 14 residues. The V gene lost 5 bases and the J gene lost 5 bases, with 15 bases spanning the gap. The CDR3 sequence: CASSPPEPGETQYF. The CDR3 nucleotides are TGTGCCAGCAGCCCACCGGAGCCCGGGGAGACCCAGTACTTC.

The V gene is TRBV19, the J gene TRBJ1-5; D remains unclear. There are 13 residues in the CDR3. V lost 3 bases to trimming and J lost 3 bases, with 6 bases between them. Germline V CDR1 and CDR2: LNHDA, SQIVND (reference sequence). This CDR3 reads CASSMGNNQPQHF. CDR3 DNA sequence: TGTGCCAGTAGTATGGGCAACAATCAGCCCCAGCATTTT.

CDR3 residues: CASSQERPDRGYEQYF. The CDR3 DNA reads as TGTGCCAGCAGCCAAGAAAGACCGGACAGGGGCTACGAGCAGTACTTC. V and J are TRBV4-2 and TRBJ2-7; 9 bases are a match to TRBD1. The CDR3 has 16 amino acids. Trimming took 0 bases from V and 3 from J; bases not matched to a gene: 6. CDR1 is LGHNA, CDR2 YNFKEQ, per germline.

The V gene is TRBV27, the J gene TRBJ1-2; 9 bases line up with TRBD1. The CDR3 runs to 14 residues. Germline CDR1 reads MNHEY; CDR2 reads SMNVEV (reference sequence). V was clipped by 5 bases and J by 7 bases; unmatched bases: 8. The CDR3 DNA follows: TGTGCCAGCAGTCCCATCGACAGGGGGGGTGGCTACACCTTC. Translated, it gives CASSPIDRGGGYTF.

V gene TRBV4-1 combines with J gene TRBJ1-3; perhaps TRBD1 as D (5 bases). CDR3 size: 17 residues. Germline CDR1 MGHRA, CDR2 YSYEKL. V gave up 1 base and J gave up 0 bases, with 13 bases separating them. The CDR3 reads CASSQVSYRYSGNTIYF. CDR3 bases: TGCGCCAGCAGCCAAGTGTCGTACAGGTACTCTGGAAACACCATATATTTT.

This clone was counted once. The chain carries TRBV11-2 and TRBJ2-2; D call uncertain. Germline V gene lookup returns CDR1 SGHAT and CDR2 FQNNGV. CDR3 length equals 16 residues. V lost 2 bases and J 6 bases, leaving 16 bases between the germline ends. DNA for the CDR3: TGTGCCAGCAGCTTATCAGGAATCGGAAACCCCGGGGAGCTGTTTTTT. Its translation: CASSLSGIGNPGELFF.